This TCR beta chain appears in the sequencing data of a study of cytomegalovirus exposure and HLA in healthy donors. Study-wide background: In an early release, HLA-typed donors contributed 90 million or so unique TCR sequences. Study-level results: Later work found most CMV-associated TCR beta chains apparently HLA-restricted. Later analysis associated a missense DCLRE1C variant with TCR beta V- and J-gene trimming. TCR beta sequences reportedly predicted the HLA-A and HLA-B alleles of most subjects accurately.

V gave up 1 base and J gave up 0 bases, with 9 bases separating them. CDR1 SEHNR and CDR2 FQNEAQ come from the germline V gene (reference sequence). The CDR3 contains 15 residues. Both 60 Vbeta primers and 13 Jbeta primers went into the PCR. Assay used: immunoSEQ multiplex PCR; TCRdb lists only in-frame clones, some missing. The sample comprises roughly 120,000 clones, roughly 60% of which are singletons, and 9% to 10% rests with the top ten. Remarks on this clone: Its antigen is currently unknown.

The sample comprised PBMCs. V and J are TRBV7-9 and TRBJ1-2; D gene unclear. This TCR was sampled from a middle-aged man in good health and CMV-seropositive. DNA of the CDR3: TGTGCCAGCAGCTTAGTACAGCTCACTAACTATGGCTACACCTTC. It specifies CASSLVQLTNYGYTF. The variable domain in full, completed from reference TRBV7-9 and TRBJ1-2, reads DTGVSQNPRHKITKRGQNVTFRCDPISEHNRLYWYRQTLGQGPEFLTYFQNEAQLEKSRLLSDRFSAERPKGSFSTLEIQRTEQGDSAMYLCASSLVQLTNYGYTFGSGTRLTVV.